The rows below give T cell receptor beta chains drawn from one sample of a study of shared clonotypes between healthy human individuals. Produced via immunoSEQ multiplex PCR; TCRdb's table is partial and in-frame only. The sample shows more than 500,000 clones, about 95% of them seen only once. The sample taken for sequencing was naive CD8+ T cells sorted from blood. The source is a woman aged 25 to 39 in good health. CDR3s include the opening cysteine and the closing phenylalanine or tryptophan. A D gene is named only where the DNA matches it firmly. Some rows mark clone size as missing; the rest say once, few, many or name a class of expanded clone.

15	.	TRBV4-2	.	TRBJ1-4	CASSYLEPLDEKLFF	TGTGCCAGCAGCTACCTCGAACCCTTGGATGAAAAACTGTTTTTT
13	.	TRBV19	.	TRBJ2-5	CASSIDQGETQYF	TGTGCCAGTAGTATAGATCAGGGAGAGACCCAGTACTTC
16	TRBD2	TRBV6-6	.	TRBJ2-1	CASIDRLAGDYNEQFF	TGTGCCAGCATTGACCGGCTAGCGGGGGACTACAATGAGCAGTTCTTC
15	.	TRBV19	once	TRBJ2-6	CASRPRVSGANVLTF	TGTGCCAGTAGGCCCCGAGTGTCTGGGGCCAACGTCCTGACTTTC
10	.	TRBV20-1	.	TRBJ2-5	CSGTEETQYF	TGCAGTGGCACCGAAGAGACCCAGTACTTC
15	TRBD1	TRBV30	.	TRBJ1-1	CAWSLSTGSATEAFF	TGTGCCTGGAGTTTATCGACAGGGTCTGCCACTGAAGCTTTCTTT
13	.	TRBV10-1	.	TRBJ2-2	CASSEVATGELFF	TGCGCCAGCAGTGAAGTTGCGACCGGGGAGCTGTTTTTT
15	.	TRBV5-4	.	TRBJ2-7	CASSLVDRSLSEQYF	TGTGCCAGCAGCTTGGTGGACAGATCATTATCCGAGCAGTACTTC
16	TRBD1	TRBV19	.	TRBJ2-1	CASSILGQGLDNEQFF	TGTGCCAGTAGTATATTGGGACAGGGGTTGGACAATGAGCAGTTCTTC
14	TRBD2	TRBV5-1	.	TRBJ2-1	CASSLSGTYNEQFF	TGCGCCAGCAGCTTGAGCGGGACCTACAATGAGCAGTTCTTC
17	.	TRBV11-2	.	TRBJ2-3	CASSLEGPWLITDTQYF	TGTGCCAGCAGCTTAGAAGGGCCGTGGCTCATTACAGATACGCAGTATTTT
16	.	TRBV29-1	.	TRBJ2-1	CSVEEEASNSDNEQFF	TGCAGCGTTGAAGAGGAGGCCAGCAACTCGGACAATGAGCAGTTCTTC
14	TRBD1	TRBV9	.	TRBJ1-2	CASSEQQGAGGYTF	TGTGCCAGCAGCGAACAACAGGGGGCAGGTGGCTACACCTTC